This T cell receptor beta chain appears in the sequencing data of a study of T-cell memory formation after mild COVID-19. From the 5' RACE reads, TCRdb called clonotypes with MiXCR, one entry per CDR3 protein. Of some 40,000 distinct CDR3 sequences in the sample, 9.5% were seen once. As regards this clonotype: At one end, the junction sequence differs from germline, possibly due to a read error.

This CDR3 has 13 residues. Germline V gene sequence: CDR1 SSHAT, CDR2 FNYEAQ (reference sequence). The TCR comes from an adult woman who had mild COVID-19 (a few samples of this study predate the infection). Cell type and time point are not known. The sequenced material came from PBMCs or a T cell subset sorted from them (not recorded which). The V call is TRBV7-7, the J call TRBJ2-7, with TRBD2 matching 7 bases. This CDR3 is CASSLGLGYEQYF. The CDR3 nucleotides read TGTGCTAGCAGCTTAGGACTAGGCTACGAGCAGTACTTC.